A single sample gave rise to the 7 T cell receptor beta chains below, sequenced in a study of STAT5B mutations in CD4+ large granular lymphocyte leukemia. Clones were read by immunoSEQ multiplex PCR, and TCRdb kept only the in-frame ones, dropping some. The sample has 40,000 to 45,000 clones; approximately 80% are singletons. Sequencing input: CD4+ T cells from blood buffy coats. The source is a human donor in good health.

The chain links TRBV11-3 to TRBJ2-3, with a possible D match to TRBD2 (6 bases). The CDR3 runs 12 residues. With 5 bases removed from V and 11 bases from J, the gap between germline ends came to 14 bases. Germline CDR1 and CDR2: SGHNT and YENEEA. Written as DNA, the CDR3 is TGTGCCAGCAGCCACTCCCCGGGACTGCAGTATTTT. It yields the protein CASSHSPGLQYF.

This chain links TRBV30 with TRBJ2-3; possible D gene TRBD1, 7 bases. The CDR3 contains 14 residues. The V gene lost 3 bases and the J gene lost 4 bases, with 14 bases spanning the gap. Germline CDR1 is GTSNPN and CDR2 is SVGIG (reference sequence). The CDR3 sequence is CAWRWTGGADTQYF. In DNA, the CDR3 is TGTGCCTGGAGGTGGACAGGCGGGGCAGATACGCAGTATTTT. The entire variable domain, with the rest obtained from reference TRBV30 and TRBJ2-3, is as follows: SQTIHQWPATLVQPVGSPLSLECTVEGTSNPNLYWYRQAAGRGLQLLFYSVGIGQISSEVPQNLSASRPQDRQFILSSKKLLLSDSGFYLCAWRWTGGADTQYFGPGTRLTVL.

This sequence joins TRBV19 and TRBJ1-4, with no clear D. The CDR3 covers 12 residues. V shed 11 bases and J shed 4 bases, with 11 bases lying between them. Germline CDR1 LNHDA, CDR2 SQIVND (reference sequence). The CDR3 spells CACGGYNEKLFF. The DNA of the CDR3 is TGTGCCTGCGGCGGATATAATGAAAAACTGTTTTTT.

The chain recombines TRBV7-3 with TRBJ2-3; no clear D gene. The ends were cut back, 4 bases at V and 6 bases at J, with 11 bases in the middle. Germline V CDR1 and CDR2: SGHTA, FQGTGA. The CDR3 is made up of 13 amino acids. DNA of the CDR3: TGTGCCAGCAGCTCGATCACTCAGGATACGCAGTATTTT. Translating it yields CASSSITQDTQYF. Complete variable domain (other parts from reference TRBV7-3 and TRBJ2-3): GAGVSQTPSNKVTEKGKYVELRCDPISGHTALYWYRQSLGQGPEFLIYFQGTGAADDSGLPNDRFFAVRPEGSVSTLKIQRTERGDSAVYLCASSSITQDTQYFGPGTRLTVL.

V usage is TRBV7-8 and J usage is TRBJ1-4; the D gene is possibly TRBD1 (5 bases). There are 15 residues in the CDR3. The germline V and J ends were trimmed by 1 base and 8 bases, with 14 bases remaining between them. CDR1 and CDR2 from the germline V gene are SGHVS and FQNEAQ. The CDR3 DNA reads TGTGCCAGCAGCTTAGATGCAGGGCCGGGGGAAAAACTGTTTTTT. Protein: CASSLDAGPGEKLFF.

This chain connects TRBV2 to TRBJ1-1, with D hard to call. This CDR3 comprises 14 residues. Trimming removed 3 bases at V and 0 bases at J, with 8 bases between. Germline assignment: CDR1 SNHLY and CDR2 FYNNEI. The CDR3 here is CASSDGDVNTEAFF. DNA for the CDR3: TGTGCCAGCAGTGACGGGGATGTGAACACTGAAGCTTTCTTT.

This chain links TRBV6-4 with TRBJ2-7; D assignment may be TRBD1 or TRBD2 (5 bases each). Germline V gives CDR1 MRHNA, CDR2 SNTAGT. CDR3 size: 15 residues. The germline V and J ends were trimmed by 4 bases and 2 bases, with 15 bases remaining between them. CDR3 in amino acids: CASSAGWDGPYEQYF. As DNA, the CDR3 is TGTGCCAGCAGTGCGGGATGGGACGGGCCCTACGAGCAGTACTTC.